Sequencing of this T cell receptor beta chain was carried out in a study of memory CD4+ T cells and cytomegalovirus serostatus. Authors' processing steps: Out-of-frame sequences were removed, leaving some 2 million distinct TCRbeta sequences. Produced via immunoSEQ multiplex PCR; TCRdb's table is partial and in-frame only. The DNA gave D and trimming, while V, J and clone size come from that table. The sample shows some 59,000 clones, 82% of them seen only once. The sort gate was single viable CD3+CD4+CD8-CD45RO+ cells for memory CD4+ T cells. J gave up 5 bases and V 2 bases, and 6 bases lay outside the gene matches. This CDR3 region has 16 residues. Germline CDR1 and CDR2: SGHVS and FQNEAQ.

Sequencing used memory CD4+ T cells from blood. The source is an adult in good health and CMV-seronegative. This rearrangement joins TRBV7-8 to TRBJ2-5; TRBD1 matches at 12 bases. CDR3 residues: CASSLMGQGAGETQYF. As DNA, the CDR3 is TGTGCCAGCAGCTTAATGGGACAGGGGGCCGGGGAGACCCAGTACTTC.